This T cell receptor beta chain was sequenced for a study of blood T cell repertoires in COVID-19. Study as a whole: Acute and convalescent COVID-19 specimens originated in the United States, Italy and Spain.

This CDR3 comprises 14 residues. The V and J ends lost 0 bases and 7 bases respectively, with 12 bases between them. Germline assignment: CDR1 LNHNV and CDR2 YYDKDF (reference sequence). Per the original data handling: Estimated nucleated cell counts came from reference gene primer amplification. Measured with immunoSEQ multiplex PCR; TCRdb has only the in-frame clones, and not every one. Clonal size and the V and J genes are those of that table, whereas D and trimming came from the DNA. The sample includes roughly 150,000 clones, 83% seen only once; the top ten take roughly 19%. This clone was observed a few times.

Sequencing used peripheral blood. This TCR was recovered from a woman in her 70s who had recovered from COVID-19. The gene calls are TRBV15 and TRBJ1-2; tentative D call: TRBD1 (6 bases). This CDR3 is CATSRDRGAGGYTF. In DNA form, the CDR3 reads TGTGCCACCAGCAGAGATCGGGGGGCGGGTGGCTACACCTTC.